This record looks at one TCR beta chain sequence and its context. What it recognizes is unknown. The data originate from a study of T cell responses to AZD1222 COVID-19 vaccine. Study-level findings and limits: Increased Spike-specific TCR breadth and depth were observed after two AZD1222 doses.

TCRdb keeps only in-frame clones here, not all; method: immunoSEQ multiplex PCR. The data hold over 100,000 clones, with roughly 84% observed a single time. This CDR3 region has 16 residues. CDR1 SGHAT and CDR2 FQNNGV come from the germline V gene. The trim removed 4 bases at V and 1 base at J, leaving 7 bases unmatched. This chain uses TRBV11-2 with TRBJ2-7; 10 bases are a match to TRBD2. Sample: peripheral blood, taken on day 0 of AZD1222 vaccination. The sequence derives from an adult in good health. The CDR3 is CASSWNSGRISYEQYF. The CDR3 DNA reads as TGTGCCAGCAGCTGGAATAGCGGGAGGATTTCCTACGAGCAGTACTTC.